This section outlines one TCR beta chain sequence together with its context. Its antigen is currently unknown. V lost 0 bases to trimming and J lost 13 bases, with 18 bases between them. Per germline, CDR1 GTSNPN and CDR2 SVGIG (reference sequence). This CDR3 comprises 13 residues. This PCR relied on a set of 60 Vbeta primers and 13 Jbeta primers. Using immunoSEQ multiplex PCR, the repertoire was profiled, and TCRdb retains in-frame clones only, with some absent. The sample records some 60,000 clones, 70% to 90% being singletons. The data were taken from a study of cytomegalovirus exposure and HLA in healthy donors. Regarding the study as a whole: It was reported that TCR beta sequences correctly inferred the HLA-A and HLA-B alleles for most subjects. By HLA locus, TCR association rates varied in a later analysis, with DRB1 showing the most and HLA-C the fewest. In a later analysis, common viral pathogens appeared linked to several of the most significant clusters. The authors listed 164 TCR beta chains as cytomegalovirus-associated.

The J gene is TRBJ1-2, the V gene TRBV30, with D perhaps matching TRBD1 (6 bases). The sequence came from a male donor in good health and CMV-seronegative. The sequencing sample was made of PBMCs. The CDR3 loop is CAWSVNRVGLSTF. The CDR3, as DNA: TGTGCCTGGAGTGTAAACAGGGTCGGATTAAGCACCTTC.